The present entry profiles one T cell receptor (beta chain) with its context. The antigen is not known. These data come from a study of CD8+ T cells in alopecia areata. Study as a whole: Patients in the treated group were given tofacitinib by mouth, 5 to 10 mg twice a day.

V lost 2 bases, J lost 3 bases, and 6 bases stayed unmatched. Looked up from germline, CDR1 is MGHDK and CDR2 is SYGVNS. There are 15 residues in the CDR3. Once RNA had been extracted, it was reverse transcribed into cDNA to act as the sequencing template. Method: immunoSEQ multiplex PCR; TCRdb's copy keeps in-frame clones and lacks some. Among more than 85,000 clones listed, roughly 64% were seen once. Study-wide results and limits: Elevated clonality characterized lesional scalp relative to normal scalp, particularly in alopecia totalis/universalis.

The treatment denotes: oral pan-JAK inhibitor, 5-10 mg twice daily. The chain joins TRBV25-1 to TRBJ1-1; TRBD1 agrees at 7 bases. Here the sequenced sample was CD8+ T cells sorted from blood, taken at week 4, from a patient treated with tofacitinib. The receptor was derived from a human donor with alopecia areata. In nucleotides, the CDR3 is TGTGCCAGCAGTGAACGTACAGGGGCTGACACTGAAGCTTTCTTT. This sequence encodes CASSERTGADTEAFF.